The present T cell receptor beta chain was sequenced within a study of spatial heterogeneity in lung cancer. Study summary: Within raw reads, each unique TCR and UMI combination appeared on average more than ten times.

Single TCR cDNA molecules each had their own unique molecular identifier. TCRdb passed the 5' RACE reads through MiXCR, listing each CDR3 protein once. The data contain about 82,000 distinct CDR3 sequences, over 10% of them singletons. Study-level points and caveats: Tumor TCRs that were ubiquitous and expanded showed up in blood more at resection than follow-up.

The CDR3 runs 14 residues. The germline V and J ends were trimmed by 1 base and 4 bases, with 10 bases remaining between them. Germline loops: CDR1 SGHDN, CDR2 FVKESK. On this clonotype itself: Its antigen is not identified.

The time point here: sample taken at primary tumor resection. Frozen PBMC, nontumor lung or tumor provided whole RNA, which was sequenced unsorted. A total of some 70 untreated early-stage non-small cell lung cancer patients served as donors. The chain joins TRBV14 to TRBJ1-1, with D possibly being TRBD1 (5 bases). The source is a male donor with early-stage non-small cell lung cancer. The sequencing used PBMCs, collected at surgery. The CDR3, as DNA: TGTGCCAGCAGCCAAGCTCGGGGCGGCACTGAAGCTTTCTTT. Translating it yields CASSQARGGTEAFF. The entire variable domain, with the rest obtained from reference TRBV14 and TRBJ1-1, is as follows: EAGVTQFPSHSVIEKGQTVTLRCDPISGHDNLYWYRRVMGKEIKFLLHFVKESKQDESGMPNNRFLAERTGGTYSTLKVQPAELEDSGVYFCASSQARGGTEAFFGQGTRLTVV.